This T cell receptor (beta chain) was identified during a study of OX40 agonist ivuxolimab in advanced cancers. Looking at the study overall: Patients were treated with ivuxolimab, an agonistic anti-OX40 (CD134) antibody. Checkpoint inhibitors had been given previously to around 38% of patients. Study-wide results and limits: No determination was made of the antigen specificity of the expanded peripheral T cells.

TCRdb's copy holds only in-frame clones and misses some; the assay was immunoSEQ multiplex PCR. The sample has approximately 60,000 clones, around 87% seen once. Concerning this clone itself: The antigen remains unidentified.

Germline V gene lookup returns CDR1 LNHNV and CDR2 YYDKDF (reference sequence). V lost 2 bases, J lost 8 bases, and 17 bases lay in between. The CDR3 covers 15 residues. This material consisted of CD4+ or CD8+ T cells sorted from blood, taken in a trial of the OX40 agonist ivuxolimab. The J gene is TRBJ2-3, the V gene TRBV15; the D gene is possibly TRBD1 (6 bases). The sequence was collected from an adult with an advanced solid tumor such as melanoma, head and neck, liver or kidney cancer. CDR3 nucleotides: TGTGCCACCAGCAGAAACAGGGACGGAAACCTTACGCAGTATTTT. Translation: CATSRNRDGNLTQYF.